Listed below are T cell receptor beta chains from one sample, sequenced in a study of shared clonotypes between healthy human individuals. TCRdb's table, derived via immunoSEQ multiplex PCR, lists solely in-frame clones and lacks some. The sample has some 360,000 clones, roughly 80% seen once. The sequencing input was memory CD4+ T cells sorted from blood. These receptors came from a man aged 25 to 40 in good health. Both conserved end residues are part of each CDR3. A D gene is named only where the DNA matches it firmly. The size entry is marked missing in some rows and otherwise reads once, few, many or a size class.

>TRBV29-1|TRBJ2-2|NA|NA
CSVIALGVTGELFF
TGCAGCGTGATAGCTCTGGGGGTCACCGGGGAGCTGTTTTTT
>TRBV11-2|TRBJ2-7|NA|NA
CASSLSSFPGQYF
TGTGCCAGCAGCTTAAGTTCCTTTCCAGGCCAGTACTTC
>TRBV9|TRBJ1-2|NA|NA
CASSVDLNYGYTF
TGTGCCAGCAGCGTGGACTTGAACTATGGCTACACCTTC
>TRBV6-6|TRBJ1-5|NA|NA
CASLERGDQPQHF
TGTGCCAGCTTAGAGCGGGGGGATCAGCCCCAGCATTTT
>TRBV29-1|TRBJ2-2|once|NA
CSVDAGTNTGELFF
TGCAGCGTAGATGCGGGCACGAACACCGGGGAGCTGTTTTTT
>TRBV7-6|TRBJ2-7|NA|TRBD1
CASGQGDEQYF
TGTGCCAGCGGACAGGGTGACGAGCAGTACTTC
>TRBV2|TRBJ2-7|NA|NA
CASSRQESSYEQYF
TGTGCCAGCAGCCGACAGGAGAGCTCCTACGAGCAGTACTTC
>TRBV6-1|TRBJ1-1|NA|TRBD1
CASSAQGGAFF
TGTGCCAGCAGTGCACAGGGGGGGGCTTTCTTT
>TRBV6-5|TRBJ1-4|NA|NA
CASSGVATNEKLFF
TGTGCCAGCAGCGGGGTTGCAACTAATGAAAAACTGTTTTTT
>TRBV28|TRBJ2-7|NA|NA
CASTGPLRGGYEQYF
TGTGCCAGCACGGGACCCCTGCGGGGTGGTTACGAGCAGTACTTC
>TRBV28|TRBJ2-7|NA|TRBD1
CASSLVGWTGFSSEQYF
TGTGCCAGCAGTTTAGTAGGCTGGACAGGGTTTTCCTCCGAGCAGTACTTC
>TRBV5-1|TRBJ2-3|NA|TRBD1
CASSFGTGGISTDTQYF
TGCGCCAGCAGCTTCGGGACAGGGGGCATTAGTACAGATACGCAGTATTTT
>TRBV9|TRBJ2-7|NA|NA
CASSRGGETYEQYF
TGTGCCAGCTCTCGGGGTGGGGAGACCTACGAGCAGTACTTC
>TRBV5-1|TRBJ2-5|few|NA
CASSLRRGLKETQYF
TGCGCCAGCAGCTTGAGGCGGGGGCTGAAGGAGACCCAGTACTTC
>TRBV7-9|TRBJ2-2|NA|NA
CASSLMLRGFGANTGELFF
TGTGCCAGCAGCTTAATGTTACGGGGGTTCGGGGCGAACACCGGGGAGCTGTTTTTT
>TRBV5-5|TRBJ2-1|NA|TRBD2
CASSPRTSGNYNEQFF
TGTGCCAGCAGCCCCCGGACTAGCGGGAACTACAATGAGCAGTTCTTC
>TRBV5-1|TRBJ2-7|once|NA
CASSPSGTGTLEQYF
TGCGCCAGCAGCCCCTCCGGGACGGGGACTCTCGAGCAGTACTTC
>TRBV28|TRBJ1-5|few|NA
CASSFRQPQHF
TGTGCCAGCAGTTTCCGTCAGCCCCAGCATTTT
>TRBV19|TRBJ2-6|few|NA
CASSIGGYSGANVLTF
TGTGCCAGTAGTATCGGAGGCTACTCTGGGGCCAACGTCCTGACTTTC
>TRBV30|TRBJ2-7|NA|TRBD1
CAWSFGLGTGKNEQYF
TGTGCCTGGAGTTTTGGACTAGGGACAGGGAAAAACGAGCAGTACTTC
>TRBV7-2|TRBJ2-7|NA|NA
CASSAAGALLGEQYF
TGTGCCAGCAGCGCTGCAGGGGCCCTCCTAGGCGAGCAGTACTTC
>TRBV27|TRBJ1-1|NA|NA
CASSFREGVAEAFF
TGTGCCAGCAGTTTTAGGGAGGGCGTAGCTGAAGCTTTCTTT
>TRBV7-9|TRBJ2-5|NA|NA
CASSLMSAGLPLYF
TGTGCCAGCAGCTTGATGAGTGCGGGACTCCCGCTGTACTTC
>TRBV7-8|TRBJ1-5|NA|NA
CASSLVGDWGNQPQHF
TGTGCCAGCAGCTTAGTGGGTGATTGGGGCAATCAGCCCCAGCATTTT
>TRBV7-8|TRBJ1-4|NA|NA
CASRATGEEKLFF
TGTGCCAGCAGGGCTACCGGGGAGGAAAAACTGTTTTTT
>TRBV5-1|TRBJ2-7|NA|TRBD1
CASSLVGQGLSEQYF
TGCGCCAGCAGCTTGGTGGGACAGGGATTAAGCGAGCAGTACTTC
>TRBV7-9|TRBJ1-1|NA|NA
CASSLFSTEAFF
TGTGCCAGCAGCTTATTTTCGACTGAAGCTTTCTTT
>TRBV5-1|TRBJ1-2|NA|NA
CASSLVDFNYGYTF
TGCGCCAGCAGCTTGGTAGACTTCAACTATGGCTACACCTTC
>TRBV5-6|TRBJ2-2|NA|NA
CASSLEGGANTGELFF
TGTGCCAGCAGCTTGGAGGGGGGAGCGAACACCGGGGAGCTGTTTTTT
>TRBV9|TRBJ2-1|NA|NA
CASSGEGGSSYNEQFF
TGTGCCAGCAGCGGCGAAGGGGGGAGCTCCTACAATGAGCAGTTCTTC
>TRBV25-1|TRBJ2-7|NA|TRBD1
CASSEDQGQGSHEQYF
TGTGCCAGCAGTGAGGATCAGGGACAGGGTTCCCACGAGCAGTACTTC
>TRBV7-7|TRBJ1-1|NA|NA
CASSSTGESKITEAFF
TGTGCTAGCAGCTCAACGGGGGAGAGTAAGATTACTGAAGCTTTCTTT
>TRBV11-2|TRBJ2-5|NA|TRBD2
CASSLGASGRVETQYF
TGTGCCAGCAGCTTGGGAGCCAGCGGGAGAGTGGAGACCCAGTACTTC
>TRBV29-1|TRBJ2-5|NA|NA
CSVWGATGSKETQYF
TGCAGCGTTTGGGGGGCAACAGGATCGAAAGAGACCCAGTACTTC
>TRBV30|TRBJ1-5|NA|TRBD1
CAWSVDRGSYSNQPQHF
TGTGCCTGGAGTGTAGACAGGGGGTCTTATAGCAATCAGCCCCAGCATTTT